A selection of T cell receptor beta chains follows, all from one sample in a study of OX40 agonist ivuxolimab in advanced cancers. Repertoires were generated with immunoSEQ multiplex PCR, while TCRdb's copy carries only in-frame clones and drops some. The repertoire holds 35,000 to 40,000 clones, about four fifths seen once, with 15% to 20% in the top ten. The source was CD4+ or CD8+ T cells sorted from blood, collected in a trial of the OX40 agonist ivuxolimab. These receptors originate from an adult with an advanced solid tumor such as melanoma, head and neck, liver or kidney cancer. Each CDR3 is given with its conserved first and last residue. The D gene is left open where the match is weak. Expanded clones get a size class; other rows say once, few or many, or leave the size out.

cdr3_aa,cdr3_nt,j_call,d_call,clone_size,v_call
CASSSGGTGQPQHF,TGTGCCAGCAGCTCAGGGGGGACGGGACAGCCCCAGCATTTT,TRBJ1-5,TRBD1,.,TRBV11-3
CASRNLGVTGELFF,TGTGCCAGCAGGAACCTCGGGGTCACCGGGGAGCTGTTTTTT,TRBJ2-2,.,.,TRBV15
CASSGGFEQYF,TGTGCCAGCAGTGGGGGGTTCGAGCAGTACTTC,TRBJ2-7,.,.,TRBV6-6
CASSFGTGGKNEQFF,TGTGCCAGCAGCTTTGGGACAGGGGGTAAGAATGAGCAGTTCTTC,TRBJ2-1,TRBD1,once,TRBV7-9
CASSLVFGQGVFGDGYTF,TGTGCCAGCAGCTTAGTTTTCGGGCAGGGGGTCTTTGGTGATGGCTACACCTTC,TRBJ1-2,TRBD1,many,TRBV7-2
CAWVDGYYGYTF,TGTGCCTGGGTAGACGGCTACTATGGCTACACCTTC,TRBJ1-2,.,.,TRBV30
CATSPGSNQPQHF,TGTGCCACCTCGCCGGGATCTAATCAGCCCCAGCATTTT,TRBJ1-5,.,.,TRBV15
CASSLYGNTIYF,TGTGCCAGCAGTTTGTATGGAAACACCATATATTTT,TRBJ1-3,.,.,TRBV28
CAISGFDTGQGWVSTGELFF,TGTGCCATCAGTGGGTTCGATACTGGACAGGGGTGGGTTTCGACCGGGGAGCTGTTTTTT,TRBJ2-2,TRBD1,.,TRBV10-3
CSARVNIQYF,TGCAGTGCTAGAGTAAACATTCAGTACTTC,TRBJ2-4,.,.,TRBV20-1
CASSPTGAHSYEQYF,TGTGCCAGCAGCCCGACAGGGGCCCACTCCTACGAGCAGTACTTC,TRBJ2-7,TRBD1,once,TRBV9
CASSPEMPGTGGHWDGYTF,TGTGCCAGCAGCCCCGAAATGCCCGGGACAGGGGGTCATTGGGATGGCTACACCTTC,TRBJ1-2,TRBD1,.,TRBV13
CASSQGGGTAETQYF,TGCGCCAGCAGCCAAGGGGGGGGGACGGCGGAGACCCAGTACTTC,TRBJ2-5,TRBD2,.,TRBV4-1
CASSLTVMNTEAFF,TGTGCCAGCAGTTTGACAGTTATGAACACTGAAGCTTTCTTT,TRBJ1-1,.,few,TRBV27
CASSLERGLAYGYTF,TGTGCCAGCAGCTTAGAGAGGGGGCTGGCCTATGGCTACACCTTC,TRBJ1-2,TRBD1,few,TRBV7-8
CASKGWEGTDTQYF,TGTGCCAGCAAAGGGTGGGAGGGCACAGATACGCAGTATTTT,TRBJ2-3,.,medium-sized,TRBV28
CASSERLAGATEAFF,TGTGCCAGTAGTGAAAGGTTGGCCGGAGCTACTGAAGCTTTCTTT,TRBJ1-1,.,.,TRBV19
CASSIASGLGLGETQYF,TGTGCCAGCAGCATTGCCTCCGGCCTTGGGCTAGGGGAGACCCAGTACTTC,TRBJ2-5,.,.,TRBV5-5
CASSFDSITDTQYF,TGTGCCAGCAGTTTCGACAGCATAACAGATACGCAGTATTTT,TRBJ2-3,.,.,TRBV28
CASSLAVEAGYYGYTF,TGTGCCAGCAGCTTGGCCGTGGAGGCAGGGTACTATGGCTACACCTTC,TRBJ1-2,.,.,TRBV5-6
CATLGGMAEQFF,TGTGCCACCCTGGGGGGGATGGCTGAGCAGTTCTTC,TRBJ2-1,TRBD2,.,TRBV6-5
CASSPAILGETQYF,TGTGCCAGCAGCCCGGCAATCCTGGGGGAGACCCAGTACTTC,TRBJ2-5,.,.,TRBV5-8
CASSYSSGGRSGYTF,TGTGCCAGCAGTTACTCATCCGGGGGGCGATCTGGCTACACCTTC,TRBJ1-2,.,.,TRBV6-6
CASRPGQGINYGYTF,TGTGCCAGCAGACCTGGACAGGGGATCAACTATGGCTACACCTTC,TRBJ1-2,TRBD1,medium-sized,TRBV6-1
CASSEGTGANVLTF,TGCGCCAGCAGTGAGGGTACTGGGGCCAACGTCCTGACTTTC,TRBJ2-6,.,.,TRBV10-1
CASSQGLLYEQYF,TGCGCCAGCAGCCAAGGGCTTCTCTACGAGCAGTACTTC,TRBJ2-7,.,.,TRBV4-1
CASSVETGTVGTYEQYF,TGTGCCAGCAGCGTAGAGACCGGGACAGTCGGCACCTACGAGCAGTACTTC,TRBJ2-7,TRBD1,few,TRBV9
CASTGGQLNTEAFF,TGTGCCAGCACCGGGGGACAGCTGAACACTGAAGCTTTCTTT,TRBJ1-1,TRBD1,.,TRBV6-6
CSAGRLYEQYF,TGCAGTGCTGGACGACTCTACGAGCAGTACTTC,TRBJ2-7,.,.,TRBV20-1
CASRPTGGWSTDTQYF,TGTGCCAGCAGGCCAACAGGGGGTTGGAGCACAGATACGCAGTATTTT,TRBJ2-3,TRBD1,.,TRBV5-8
CASSYPRGGAGSSYNEQFF,TGTGCCAGCAGCTATCCCCGCGGGGGGGCCGGGTCATCCTACAATGAGCAGTTCTTC,TRBJ2-1,TRBD2,.,TRBV11-2
CASSLGLATYEQYF,TGCGCCAGCAGCCTGGGACTAGCTACCTACGAGCAGTACTTC,TRBJ2-7,TRBD2,.,TRBV5-1
CASKRGGEQYF,TGTGCCAGCAAGAGAGGGGGTGAGCAGTACTTC,TRBJ2-7,.,.,TRBV7-9
CASSSHRAPYEQYF,TGTGCCAGCAGTTCTCACAGGGCCCCCTACGAGCAGTACTTC,TRBJ2-7,.,.,TRBV27
CACLSGRGEQYF,TGTGCCTGCCTATCCGGTCGGGGAGAGCAGTACTTC,TRBJ2-7,.,.,TRBV30
CASSNRGGQPQHF,TGTGCCAGCAGTAACAGGGGTGGTCAGCCCCAGCATTTT,TRBJ1-5,TRBD1,.,TRBV28
CASSQDSRNTEAFF,TGTGCCAGCAGCCAAGATTCCAGAAACACTGAAGCTTTCTTT,TRBJ1-1,.,.,TRBV4-2
CASSGGSNYGYTF,TGTGCCAGCAGCGGGGGCTCTAACTATGGCTACACCTTC,TRBJ1-2,.,.,TRBV5-4
CAIRDPSREAFF,TGTGCCATCAGGGACCCCTCCCGTGAAGCTTTCTTT,TRBJ1-1,.,.,TRBV10-3
CAASERGETEAFF,TGCGCCGCCTCTGAGAGGGGTGAGACTGAAGCTTTCTTT,TRBJ1-1,.,.,TRBV10-2
CASSSLVGRNYGYTF,TGTGCCAGCAGTTCACTTGTTGGCAGGAACTATGGCTACACCTTC,TRBJ1-2,.,.,TRBV28
CASSIGAFYSNQPQHF,TGTGCCAGTAGTATAGGAGCGTTTTATAGCAATCAGCCCCAGCATTTT,TRBJ1-5,.,.,TRBV19
CASSQRRDAGANTEAFF,TGTGCCAGCAGCCAAAGAAGGGATGCGGGGGCTAACACTGAAGCTTTCTTT,TRBJ1-1,.,.,TRBV7-7
CASSLRTGRRTEAFF,TGTGCCAGCAGCTTAAGGACAGGGAGGCGCACTGAAGCTTTCTTT,TRBJ1-1,TRBD1,.,TRBV11-3
CASSLEPPLEQFF,TGTGCCAGCAGCTTAGAACCCCCCCTGGAGCAGTTCTTC,TRBJ2-1,.,.,TRBV11-3
CASSQGSSGYEQYF,TGCGCCAGCAGCCAGGGGAGTAGCGGCTACGAGCAGTACTTC,TRBJ2-7,.,.,TRBV4-1
CASSLGTGPYGYTF,TGTGCCAGCAGCTTAGGTACGGGGCCTTATGGCTACACCTTC,TRBJ1-2,.,few,TRBV5-6
CASSSPYDDTQYF,TGTGCCAGCAGTTCCCCCTACGACGATACGCAGTATTTT,TRBJ2-3,.,few,TRBV27
CASSFGANTEAFF,TGTGCCAGCAGTTTCGGGGCGAACACTGAAGCTTTCTTT,TRBJ1-1,.,.,TRBV27
CAAGGGAGEAFF,TGCGCCGCCGGAGGGGGCGCCGGTGAAGCTTTCTTT,TRBJ1-1,TRBD1,.,TRBV10-2
CASSIYSGGTDTQYF,TGTGCCAGTAGTATCTATAGCGGGGGGACAGATACGCAGTATTTT,TRBJ2-3,TRBD2,.,TRBV19
CASSEGTVRATNEKLFF,TGTGCCAGCAGTGAAGGGACAGTTCGGGCAACTAATGAAAAACTGTTTTTT,TRBJ1-4,.,.,TRBV6-1
CASSLGQNTEAFF,TGTGCCAGCAGCTTAGGACAGAACACTGAAGCTTTCTTT,TRBJ1-1,.,once,TRBV11-3
CASGAGGPNEQFF,TGTGCCAGCGGTGCGGGGGGGCCAAATGAGCAGTTCTTC,TRBJ2-1,TRBD2,.,TRBV5-4
CASSEAQGSVYGYTF,TGTGCCAGCAGTGAAGCTCAAGGCAGCGTCTATGGCTACACCTTC,TRBJ1-2,.,.,TRBV6-1
CASSLSLTGLNTEAFF,TGTGCCAGCAGCCTCTCATTGACAGGTCTGAACACTGAAGCTTTCTTT,TRBJ1-1,.,.,TRBV5-4
CASSEQGGQAVNYGYTF,TGTGCCAGCAGTGAACAAGGGGGACAGGCGGTTAACTATGGCTACACCTTC,TRBJ1-2,TRBD1,.,TRBV2
CASSGGTLPLGQYF,TGTGCCAGCAGTGGAGGGACGCTACCTCTGGGGCAGTATTTT,TRBJ2-3,.,.,TRBV27